This T cell receptor (beta chain) was identified in a study of shared clonotypes between healthy human individuals. Study observations and caveats: The study generally estimated greater richness for naive than memory subsets.

Produced via immunoSEQ multiplex PCR; TCRdb's table is partial and in-frame only. The table shows millions of clones, with over 90% occurring only once. Free of recent acute infections or vaccinations, the donors were healthy HIV-negative adults. In the case of this clone: Its target is unknown.

Sequences were obtained from naive CD4+ T cells from PBMCs. Subset reported: CD45RA+ positively selected. The clonotype originates from a man between 18 and 35 years old in good health. Some clones in this sample may be carry-over from other donors' samples.

The CDR3 coding sequence is TGTGCCATCAGTGAGTTCAGGACTAGCGGATCCAGCTCCTACAATGAGCAGTTCTTC. Translation gives CAISEFRTSGSSSYNEQFF. V usage is TRBV10-3 and J usage is TRBJ2-1; 10 positions match TRBD2. The V gene's germline CDR1 is ENHRY and CDR2 SYGVKD. The CDR3 runs to 19 residues. The ends lost 1 base at V and 0 bases at J; junction bases unmatched: 9.